The sample holds a few counts of the clone carrying this T cell receptor beta chain. Everyone who donated was a Caucasian adult who lived in Nashville, Tennessee. This entry belongs to a study of shared clonotypes between healthy human individuals. With V trimmed by 3 bases and J by 7 bases, 8 bases remained unmatched. This CDR3 comprises 15 residues. The germline V gene encodes CDR1 MDHEN and CDR2 SYDVKM. TCRdb's copy holds only in-frame clones and misses some; the assay was immunoSEQ multiplex PCR. The sample records 2 million to 2.5 million clones, nearly 97% being singletons. The sequence derives from a man aged 18-30 years in good health. The genes are TRBV28 and TRBJ2-2; 7 bases fit TRBD2. The sequencing sample was made of naive CD4+ T cells sorted from blood. Subset given: CD45RA+ positively selected. The CDR3 sequence is CASSLGGRRSGELFF. CDR3 nucleotides: TGTGCCAGCAGTTTGGGAGGGAGGAGGAGCGGGGAGCTGTTTTTT.